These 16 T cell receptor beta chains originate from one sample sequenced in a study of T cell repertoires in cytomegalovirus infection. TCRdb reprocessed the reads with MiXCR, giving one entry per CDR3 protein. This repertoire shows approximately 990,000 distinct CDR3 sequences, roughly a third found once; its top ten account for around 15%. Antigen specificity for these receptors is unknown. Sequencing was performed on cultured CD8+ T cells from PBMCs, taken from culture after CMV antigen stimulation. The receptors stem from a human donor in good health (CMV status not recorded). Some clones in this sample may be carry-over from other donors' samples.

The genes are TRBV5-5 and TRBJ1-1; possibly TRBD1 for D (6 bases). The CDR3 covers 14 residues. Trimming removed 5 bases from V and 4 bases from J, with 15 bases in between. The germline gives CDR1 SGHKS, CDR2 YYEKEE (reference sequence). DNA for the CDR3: TGTGCCAGCAGTCCGACGGGGGGGGCCACTGAAGCTTTCTTT. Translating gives CASSPTGGATEAFF.

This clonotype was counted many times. CDR3 in DNA: TGTGCCAGCAGCTTAGGGGCAGCCCGCACAGATACGCAGTATTTT. Translating gives CASSLGAARTDTQYF. This chain joins TRBV7-6 and TRBJ2-3; D is unresolved. This CDR3 comprises 15 residues. V dropped 1 base and J dropped 1 base, with 9 bases sitting between them. In germline, CDR1 is SGHVS, CDR2 FNYEAQ.

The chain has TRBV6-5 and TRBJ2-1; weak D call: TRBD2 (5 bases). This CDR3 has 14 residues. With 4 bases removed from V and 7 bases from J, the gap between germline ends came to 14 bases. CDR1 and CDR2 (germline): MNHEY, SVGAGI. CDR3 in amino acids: CASSLIFPGNEQFF. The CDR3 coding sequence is TGTGCCAGCAGTTTAATATTCCCGGGGAATGAGCAGTTCTTC.

The CDR3 loop reads CASSTTMFDHADTQYF. In DNA form, the CDR3 reads TGTGCCAGCAGTACTACTATGTTTGATCACGCAGATACGCAGTATTTT. The genes are TRBV28 and TRBJ2-3; no reliable D call. Germline V lookup: CDR1 MDHEN, CDR2 SYDVKM. V was shortened by 5 bases and J by 4 bases, with 19 bases between the two germline ends. The CDR3 has 16 amino acids.

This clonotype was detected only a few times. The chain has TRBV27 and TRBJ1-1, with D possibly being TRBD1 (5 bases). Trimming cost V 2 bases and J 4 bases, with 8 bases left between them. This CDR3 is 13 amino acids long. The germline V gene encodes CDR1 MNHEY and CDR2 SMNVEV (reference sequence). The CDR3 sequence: CASSLRGFTEAFF. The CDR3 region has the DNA TGTGCCAGCAGTTTAAGGGGTTTCACTGAAGCTTTCTTT.

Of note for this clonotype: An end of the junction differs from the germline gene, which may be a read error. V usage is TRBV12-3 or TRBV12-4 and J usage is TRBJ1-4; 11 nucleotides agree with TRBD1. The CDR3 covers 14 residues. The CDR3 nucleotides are TGTGTCAGCAGAGGACAGGGGGCTGGTGAAAAACTGTTTTTT. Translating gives CVSRGQGAGEKLFF.

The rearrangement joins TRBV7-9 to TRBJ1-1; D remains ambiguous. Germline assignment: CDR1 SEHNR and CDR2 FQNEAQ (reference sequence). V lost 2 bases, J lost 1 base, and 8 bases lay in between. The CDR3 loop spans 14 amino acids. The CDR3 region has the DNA TGTGCCAGCAGCTTAATGACTGGGAACACTGAAGCTTTCTTT. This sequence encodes CASSLMTGNTEAFF.

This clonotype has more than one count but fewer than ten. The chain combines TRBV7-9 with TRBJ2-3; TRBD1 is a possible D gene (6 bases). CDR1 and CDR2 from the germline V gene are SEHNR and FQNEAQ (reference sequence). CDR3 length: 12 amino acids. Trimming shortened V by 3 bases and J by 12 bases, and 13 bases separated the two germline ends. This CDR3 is CASSFPGQGQYF. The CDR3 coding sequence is TGTGCCAGCAGCTTCCCGGGACAAGGACAGTATTTT.

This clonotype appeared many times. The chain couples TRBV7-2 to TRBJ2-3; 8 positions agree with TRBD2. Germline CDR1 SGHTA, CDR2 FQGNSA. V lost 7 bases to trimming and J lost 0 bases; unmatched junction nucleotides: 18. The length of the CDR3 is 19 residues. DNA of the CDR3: TGTGCCAGCACCTTCCGGGGGGGCGAGTGGACCTCTAGCACAGATACGCAGTATTTT. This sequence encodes CASTFRGGEWTSSTDTQYF. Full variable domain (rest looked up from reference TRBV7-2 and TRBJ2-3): GAGVSQSPSNKVTEKGKDVELRCDPISGHTALYWYRQSLGQGLEFLIYFQGNSAPDKSGLPSDRFSAERTGGSVSTLTIQRTQQEDSAVYLCASTFRGGEWTSSTDTQYFGPGTRLTVL.

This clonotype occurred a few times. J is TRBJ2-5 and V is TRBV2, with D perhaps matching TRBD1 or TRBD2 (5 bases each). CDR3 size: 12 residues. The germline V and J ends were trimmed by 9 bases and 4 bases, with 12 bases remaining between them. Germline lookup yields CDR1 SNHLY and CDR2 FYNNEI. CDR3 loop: CASPRGRETQYF. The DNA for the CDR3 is TGTGCCAGTCCGAGGGGCAGAGAGACCCAGTACTTC.

As DNA, the CDR3 is TGTGCCAGCAGTTTATCAGGGGCGATATACGAGCAGTACTTC. Protein product: CASSLSGAIYEQYF. This chain links TRBV27 with TRBJ2-7; D might be TRBD1 (5 bases). The V end was cut by 0 bases, the J end by 4 bases, with 10 bases between. The germline CDR1 and CDR2 sequences are MNHEY and SMNVEV (reference sequence). CDR3 length equals 14 residues.

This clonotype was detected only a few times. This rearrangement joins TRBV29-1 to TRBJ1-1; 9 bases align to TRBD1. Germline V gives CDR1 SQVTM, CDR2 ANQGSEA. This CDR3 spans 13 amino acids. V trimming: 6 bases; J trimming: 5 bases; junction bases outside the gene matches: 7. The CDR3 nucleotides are TGCAGCGTAGGACAGGGGCCCCTTACTGAAGCTTTCTTT. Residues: CSVGQGPLTEAFF.

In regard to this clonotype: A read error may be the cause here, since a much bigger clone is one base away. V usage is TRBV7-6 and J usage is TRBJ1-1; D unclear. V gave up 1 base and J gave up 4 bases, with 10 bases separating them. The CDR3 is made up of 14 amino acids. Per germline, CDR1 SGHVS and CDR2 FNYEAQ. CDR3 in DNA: TGTGCCAGCAGCTTAGTAGGCGTGATCACTGAAGCTTTCTTT. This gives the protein CASSLVGVITEAFF. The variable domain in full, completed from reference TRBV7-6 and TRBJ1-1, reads GAGVSQSPRYKVTKRGQDVALRCDPISGHVSLYWYRQALGQGPEFLTYFNYEAQQDKSGLPNDRFSAERPEGSISTLTIQRTEQRDSAMYRCASSLVGVITEAFFGQGTRLTVV.

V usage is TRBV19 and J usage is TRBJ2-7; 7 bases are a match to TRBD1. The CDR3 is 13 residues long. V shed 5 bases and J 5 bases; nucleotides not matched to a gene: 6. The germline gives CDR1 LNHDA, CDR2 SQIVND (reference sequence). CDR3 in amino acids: CASSDRDRNEQYF. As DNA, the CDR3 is TGTGCCAGTAGTGACAGGGATCGGAACGAGCAGTACTTC.

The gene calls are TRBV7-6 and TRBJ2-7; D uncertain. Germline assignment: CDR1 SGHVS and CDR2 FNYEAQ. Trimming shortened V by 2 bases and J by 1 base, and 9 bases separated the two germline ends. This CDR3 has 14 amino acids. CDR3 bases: TGTGCCAGCAGCTTAAGGGCCGGATCCTACGAGCAGTACTTC. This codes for CASSLRAGSYEQYF.

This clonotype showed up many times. In nucleotides, the CDR3 is TGCAGTGCTAAAAGGAAGCTTCCTAATTCACCCCTCCACTTT. Amino acid sequence: CSAKRKLPNSPLHF. The chain uses TRBV20-1 and TRBJ1-6; D remains unclear. The CDR3 is 14 amino acids. Germline V CDR1 and CDR2: DFQATT, SNEGSKA (reference sequence). With 4 bases removed from V and 6 bases from J, the gap between germline ends came to 13 bases.